The table lists the clone carrying this T cell receptor beta chain with a few counts. The data were obtained in a study of blood T cells in healthy people across ages. The authors ran a second PCR of about 6 to 11 cycles using a sample-barcoded 5' primer and a J-beta primer mix. TCRdb fed the 5' RACE reads into MiXCR, producing one record per CDR3 protein. The table has 1 million or so distinct CDR3 sequences, roughly a quarter seen once. Each of the donors had roughly 9.7 milliliters of peripheral blood drawn into EDTA-treated Vacutainer tubes. These same records also appear under a second study, on T cells of mothers and their children. As that study records: Six children, together with their three healthy Caucasian mothers, made up the donors. Both sample barcodes and 2-4 random nucleotides came from the M1S primer of the second PCR.

The source of this sequence is a girl aged 2 to 9 in good health. Sequences were obtained from blood.

CDR3 sequence: CAISGGGLGKNIQYF. Here the CDR3 DNA reads TGTGCCATCAGTGGGGGAGGACTTGGCAAAAACATTCAGTACTTC. V gene TRBV10-3 combines with J gene TRBJ2-4; maybe TRBD2 (6 bases). Per germline, CDR1 ENHRY and CDR2 SYGVKD. The CDR3 sequence is 15 residues long. Trimming shortened V by 4 bases and J by 3 bases, and 13 bases separated the two germline ends.